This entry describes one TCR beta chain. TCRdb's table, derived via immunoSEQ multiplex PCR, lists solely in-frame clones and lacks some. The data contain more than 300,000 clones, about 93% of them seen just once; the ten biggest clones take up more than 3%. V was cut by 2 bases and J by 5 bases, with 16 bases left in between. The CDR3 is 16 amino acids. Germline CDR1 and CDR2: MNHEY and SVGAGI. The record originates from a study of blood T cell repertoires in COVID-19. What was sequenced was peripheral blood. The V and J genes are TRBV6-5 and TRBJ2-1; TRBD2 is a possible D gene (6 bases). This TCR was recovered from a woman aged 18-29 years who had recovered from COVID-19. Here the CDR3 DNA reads TGTGCCAGCAGTTACCGAGGCGGACTACAACACAATGAGCAGTTCTTC. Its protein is CASSYRGGLQHNEQFF.